This T cell receptor (beta chain) was documented in a study of shared T cell receptors in the human thymus. The CDR3 is 16 amino acids. Germline values: CDR1 SGHRS, CDR2 YFSETQ. Trimming left V 0 bases short and J 4 bases short, with 17 bases between. Method: immunoSEQ multiplex PCR; TCRdb's copy keeps in-frame clones and lacks some. The table has roughly 560,000 clones, about 84% seen once. The sample was also linked to a second study, of human thymus T cells. From that second work: Thymus tissue for the work was resected from patients undergoing corrective heart surgery.

The clonotype comes from a boy in the first two years of life with a congenital heart defect. Sequencing input: thymocytes. This chain connects TRBV5-1 to TRBJ2-7, with D possibly TRBD2 on 5 matching bases. The CDR3 loop reads CASSLGGRPRLYEQYF. The CDR3 coding sequence is TGCGCCAGCAGCTTGGGCGGGCGCCCCCGCCTTTACGAGCAGTACTTC.